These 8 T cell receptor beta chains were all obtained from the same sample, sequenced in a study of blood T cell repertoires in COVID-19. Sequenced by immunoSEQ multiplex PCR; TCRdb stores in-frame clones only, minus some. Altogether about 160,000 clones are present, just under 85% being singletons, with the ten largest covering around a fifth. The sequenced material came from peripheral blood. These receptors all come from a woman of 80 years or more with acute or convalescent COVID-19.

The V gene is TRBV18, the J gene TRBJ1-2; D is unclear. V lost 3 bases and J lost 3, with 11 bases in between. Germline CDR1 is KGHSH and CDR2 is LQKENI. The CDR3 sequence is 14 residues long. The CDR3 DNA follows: TGTGCCAGCTCACCGAGGGTGAAGGACTATGGCTACACCTTC. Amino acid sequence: CASSPRVKDYGYTF.

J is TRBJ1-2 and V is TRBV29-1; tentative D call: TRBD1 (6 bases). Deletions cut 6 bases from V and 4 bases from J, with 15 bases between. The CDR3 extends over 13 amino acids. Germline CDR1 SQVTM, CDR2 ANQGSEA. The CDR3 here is CSVPERDTYGYTF. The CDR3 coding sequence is TGCAGCGTCCCCGAACGGGACACCTATGGCTACACCTTC.

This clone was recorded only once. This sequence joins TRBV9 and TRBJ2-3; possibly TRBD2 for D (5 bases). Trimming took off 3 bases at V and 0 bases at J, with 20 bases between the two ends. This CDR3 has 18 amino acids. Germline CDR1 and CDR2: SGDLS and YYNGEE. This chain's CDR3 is CASSGPAGWGLSTDTQYF. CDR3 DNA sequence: TGTGCCAGCAGCGGCCCGGCGGGTTGGGGTCTTAGCACAGATACGCAGTATTTT.

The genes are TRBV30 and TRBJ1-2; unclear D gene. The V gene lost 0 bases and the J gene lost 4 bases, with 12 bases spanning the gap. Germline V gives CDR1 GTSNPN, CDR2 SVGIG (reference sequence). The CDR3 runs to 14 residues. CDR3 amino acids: CAWSVAHRVYGYTF. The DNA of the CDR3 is TGTGCCTGGAGTGTAGCTCACCGCGTCTATGGCTACACCTTC.

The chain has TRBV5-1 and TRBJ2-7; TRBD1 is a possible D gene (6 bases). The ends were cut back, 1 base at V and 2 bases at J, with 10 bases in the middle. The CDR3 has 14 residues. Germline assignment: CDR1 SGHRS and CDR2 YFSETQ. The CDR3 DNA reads TGCGCCAGCAGCTTGACCGGGACACCCTACGAGCAGTACTTC. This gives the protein CASSLTGTPYEQYF.

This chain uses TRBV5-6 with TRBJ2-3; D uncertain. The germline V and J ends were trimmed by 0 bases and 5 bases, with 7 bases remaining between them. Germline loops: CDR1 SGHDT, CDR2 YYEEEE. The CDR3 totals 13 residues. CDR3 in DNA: TGTGCCAGCAGCTTGGGAGCAATAGATACGCAGTATTTT. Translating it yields CASSLGAIDTQYF.

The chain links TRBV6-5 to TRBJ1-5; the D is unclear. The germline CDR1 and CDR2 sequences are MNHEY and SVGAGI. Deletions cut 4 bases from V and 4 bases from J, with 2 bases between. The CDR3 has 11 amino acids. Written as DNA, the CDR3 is TGTGCCAGCAGTTCTAATCAGCCCCAGCATTTT. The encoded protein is CASSSNQPQHF.

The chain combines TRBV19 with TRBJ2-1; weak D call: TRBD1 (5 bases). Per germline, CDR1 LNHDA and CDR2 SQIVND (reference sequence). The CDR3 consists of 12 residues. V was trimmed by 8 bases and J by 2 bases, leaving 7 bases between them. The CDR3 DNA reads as TGTGCCAGTGAGACAGCCTACAATGAGCAGTTCTTC. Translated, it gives CASETAYNEQFF.